A single sample is the source of the 14 T cell receptor beta chains below, sequenced in a study of CD4+ T cells in melanoma. The table came from immunoSEQ multiplex PCR; TCRdb's copy has only in-frame clones and leaves some out. The top ten clones hold about 3.5% of a sample with around 100,000 clones, around 92% of them seen once. Material for sequencing was peripheral blood. The receptor source for this set is a human donor with melanoma.

The rearrangement uses TRBV19 and TRBJ2-3; a weak D match, TRBD2 (5 bases). Germline assignment: CDR1 LNHDA and CDR2 SQIVND (reference sequence). The CDR3 consists of 17 residues. The V end was cut by 3 bases, the J end by 2 bases, with 18 bases between. The CDR3 is CASSIREQPLATDTQYF. The CDR3 nucleotides read TGTGCCAGTAGTATTCGGGAACAGCCGTTAGCCACAGATACGCAGTATTTT.

The chain recombines TRBV14 with TRBJ1-2; tentatively, D is TRBD1 (5 bases). The CDR3 loop spans 15 amino acids. Germline V lookup: CDR1 SGHDN, CDR2 FVKESK. Trimming took 4 bases from V and 4 from J, leaving 16 bases between them. The CDR3 DNA reads TGTGCCAGCAGCCCTGGAGGTAGGGGCCGCTATGGCTACACCTTC. This gives the protein CASSPGGRGRYGYTF.

This clone was seen more than once but under ten times. J is TRBJ2-2 and V is TRBV10-3; 9 nucleotides agree with TRBD2. Trimming removed 6 bases from V and 1 base from J; junction bases left unmatched: 0. In germline, CDR1 is ENHRY, CDR2 SYGVKD. The CDR3 is 14 amino acids. CDR3: CAIRLAGNTGELFF. In DNA, the CDR3 is TGTGCCATCAGACTAGCGGGGAACACCGGGGAGCTGTTTTTT.

The chain joins TRBV19 to TRBJ2-2, with TRBD1 identical over 7 bases. J was trimmed by 4 bases and V by 4 bases; bases with no gene match: 12. This CDR3 spans 17 amino acids. Germline lookup yields CDR1 LNHDA and CDR2 SQIVND (reference sequence). As DNA, the CDR3 is TGTGCCAGTAGTACAGGGGATGCACAGGGGACCACCGGGGAGCTGTTTTTT. This gives the protein CASSTGDAQGTTGELFF.

Only one count was recorded for this clone. The chain combines TRBV7-3 with TRBJ1-1, with D unresolved. V lost 1 base and J lost 2, with 14 bases in between. The CDR3 runs to 16 residues. CDR1 and CDR2 (germline): SGHTA, FQGTGA. The CDR3 sequence: CASSLRVGNANTEAFF. CDR3 nucleotides: TGTGCCAGCAGCTTAAGGGTCGGTAACGCTAACACTGAAGCTTTCTTT.

The J gene is TRBJ1-2, the V gene TRBV21-1; TRBD1, the D gene given by the table, was not confirmed from the DNA. TRBV21-1 is noted as a pseudogene. The CDR3 covers 14 residues. The CDR3 spells CASSKVRRFYGYTF. DNA of the CDR3: TGTGCCAGCAGCAAGGTCAGGCGTTTCTATGGCTACACCTTC.

This chain joins TRBV10-3 and TRBJ2-5, with 14 bases lining up with TRBD2. The CDR3 runs to 16 residues. CDR1 and CDR2 from the germline V gene are ENHRY and SYGVKD. V shed 8 bases and J 5 bases; nucleotides not matched to a gene: 10. The CDR3 loop is CAIRAGTSGSGETQYF. For the CDR3, the DNA is TGTGCCATCCGCGCCGGGACTAGCGGGAGTGGCGAGACCCAGTACTTC.

V is TRBV4-1 and J is TRBJ2-3; D is possibly TRBD1 or TRBD2 (6 bases each). Germline-derived CDR1 and CDR2 are MGHRA and YSYEKL. The length of the CDR3 is 17 residues. The germline V and J ends were trimmed by 5 bases and 1 base, with 19 bases remaining between them. The CDR3 loop is CASSKHPGDTRTDTQYF. DNA for the CDR3: TGCGCCAGCAGCAAACATCCGGGGGACACACGCACAGATACGCAGTATTTT.

This chain uses TRBV27 with TRBJ1-1, with a tentative D call TRBD1 (6 bases). The CDR3 extends over 14 amino acids. CDR1 and CDR2 from the germline V gene are MNHEY and SMNVEV (reference sequence). V shed 6 bases and J shed 0 bases, with 11 bases lying between them. The CDR3: CASREDRLNTEAFF. CDR3 DNA: TGTGCCAGCAGGGAGGACAGACTGAACACTGAAGCTTTCTTT.

The chain combines TRBV2 with TRBJ2-3; a possible D gene is TRBD2 (5 bases). The CDR3 runs to 12 residues. Germline CDR1 is SNHLY and CDR2 is FYNNEI. Trimming took off 6 bases at V and 5 bases at J, with 9 bases between the two ends. For the CDR3, the DNA is TGTGCCAGCAGAGCGGATGGAGATACGCAGTATTTT. As protein: CASRADGDTQYF.

The J gene is TRBJ2-7, the V gene TRBV27; D is perhaps TRBD1 (6 bases). The length of the CDR3 is 14 residues. Germline loops: CDR1 MNHEY, CDR2 SMNVEV (reference sequence). Trimming took off 4 bases at V and 3 bases at J, with 13 bases between the two ends. CDR3 in amino acids: CASSYGQLIYEQYF. Here the CDR3 DNA reads TGTGCCAGCAGTTACGGACAGCTTATCTACGAGCAGTACTTC.

This chain joins TRBV4-3 and TRBJ2-2, with D perhaps TRBD2 (6 bases). The CDR3 extends over 16 amino acids. Germline values: CDR1 LGHNA, CDR2 YSLEER. The V gene lost 1 base and the J gene lost 7 bases, with 16 bases spanning the gap. CDR3 sequence reads: CASSQGRRGGGGELFF. Written as DNA, the CDR3 is TGCGCCAGCAGCCAAGGCCGCCGGGGAGGAGGCGGGGAGCTGTTTTTT.

The chain joins TRBV19 to TRBJ2-7; 9 nucleotides agree with TRBD1. The CDR3 consists of 14 residues. Per germline, CDR1 LNHDA and CDR2 SQIVND (reference sequence). V lost 3 bases, J lost 5 bases, and 5 bases stayed unmatched. The CDR3 protein is CASSIWDRANEQYF. CDR3 nucleotides: TGTGCCAGTAGTATCTGGGACAGGGCCAACGAGCAGTACTTC.

V gene TRBV6-5 combines with J gene TRBJ1-3, with a weak D call TRBD1 (5 bases). The CDR3 contains 13 residues. The V end lost 4 bases, the J end lost 4 bases, and 8 bases lay between the germline ends. CDR1 MNHEY and CDR2 SVGAGI come from the germline V gene. The CDR3 DNA reads TGTGCCAGCAGTTTCAAGGGGGGAAACACCATATATTTT. It yields the protein CASSFKGGNTIYF.